These T cell receptor beta chains were read from a single sample in a study of cytomegalovirus exposure and HLA in healthy donors. This table comes from immunoSEQ multiplex PCR, and its TCRdb copy is limited to in-frame clones, with some not included. The sample lists about 240,000 clones; around nine tenths were seen once. Sequences were obtained from PBMCs. The receptors originated from a man aged 18 to 35 in good health and CMV-seronegative. CDR3s include the opening cysteine and the closing phenylalanine or tryptophan. Fields, in order: J gene, D gene, V gene, clone size, CDR3 DNA, CDR3 protein. The D gene is left open where the match is weak. Where a row states a size, it is once, few, many or the class of an expanded clone; other rows omit it.

TRBJ2-7 | - | TRBV6-1 | - | TGTGCCAGCAGTTCGGGACAACTCTACGAGCAGTACTTC | CASSSGQLYEQYF
TRBJ2-7 | - | TRBV28 | - | TGTGCCAGCAGTTTGGGGGGACAGCCCTACGAGCAGTACTTC | CASSLGGQPYEQYF
TRBJ2-4 | TRBD1 | TRBV19 | - | TGTGCCAGTAGTATGACAGGGGATCTAAACATTCAGTACTTC | CASSMTGDLNIQYF
TRBJ2-7 | - | TRBV7-2 | - | TGTGCCAGCAGCTTAGGCGGCGGTACCTACGAGCAGTACTTC | CASSLGGGTYEQYF
TRBJ2-2 | - | TRBV11-3 | few | TGTGCCAGCAGCTTAGACTCGAACACCGGGGAGCTGTTTTTT | CASSLDSNTGELFF
TRBJ2-1 | TRBD2 | TRBV14 | - | TGTGCCAGCAGCCAGATCCGGCGACTAGCGGACAATGAGCAGTTCTTC | CASSQIRRLADNEQFF
TRBJ1-3 | - | TRBV5-6 | - | TGTGCCAGCAGCTTGGTCGCAGGAGGAAACACCATATATTTT | CASSLVAGGNTIYF
TRBJ2-1 | TRBD2 | TRBV6-6 | - | TGTGCCAGCAGTTGGGACTACCCCAATGAGCAGTTCTTC | CASSWDYPNEQFF
TRBJ1-2 | TRBD1 | TRBV18 | - | TGTGCCAGCTCACTTGGGACAGATCTTAACTTC | CASSLGTDLNF
TRBJ2-7 | - | TRBV5-4 | - | TGTGCCAGCAGTCGGGACTGGGGCCCGGAGCAGTACTTC | CASSRDWGPEQYF
TRBJ2-6 | - | TRBV5-1 | - | TGCGCCAGCAGCTTGGCCCCCCGGGGGAGCGGGGCCAACGTCCTGACTTTC | CASSLAPRGSGANVLTF
TRBJ2-7 | - | TRBV29-1 | - | TGCAGCGTTGAAGATGATCGGACAGTTCGCGAGCAGTACTTC | CSVEDDRTVREQYF
TRBJ1-2 | - | TRBV7-2 | - | TGTGCCAGCAGCTTCCGGGACACGAACTATGGCTACACCTTC | CASSFRDTNYGYTF
TRBJ2-1 | - | TRBV25-1 | - | TGTGCCAGCAGCCTCGCGGACAGCTCCTACAATGAGCAGTTCTTC | CASSLADSSYNEQFF
TRBJ2-3 | - | TRBV6-5 | - | TGTGCCAGCAGACAACACACCGGCACAGATACGCAGTATTTT | CASRQHTGTDTQYF
TRBJ2-2 | - | TRBV28 | - | TGTGCCAGCAGCCTCAGTGCCCCCGGGGAGCTGTTTTTT | CASSLSAPGELFF
TRBJ2-7 | TRBD1 | TRBV6-1 | - | TGTGCCAGCAATCGGGACAGGGTGTCGGGCGAGCAGTACTTC | CASNRDRVSGEQYF
TRBJ1-2 | - | TRBV28 | - | TGTGCCAGCAGTTTTCCGGACAGACCACCTTCTTATGGCTACACCTTC | CASSFPDRPPSYGYTF
TRBJ2-2 | - | TRBV11-2 | - | TGTGCCAGCAGCTTCGGGACTCCGAACACCGGGGAGCTGTTTTTT | CASSFGTPNTGELFF
TRBJ1-4 | - | TRBV4-1 | - | TGCGCCAGCAGCCCACGCGGGGGCTACGAAAAACTGTTTTTT | CASSPRGGYEKLFF
TRBJ1-4 | - | TRBV5-4 | - | TGTGCCAGCAGCGCGGGGGGGAATGAAAAACTGTTTTTT | CASSAGGNEKLFF
TRBJ1-4 | TRBD1 | TRBV9 | - | TGTGCCAGCAGCGCCGACAGGGGGCGTGAGGAAAAACTGTTTTTT | CASSADRGREEKLFF
TRBJ1-5 | - | TRBV9 | - | TGTGCCAGCGGGGCCAATAGCAATCAGCCCCAGCATTTT | CASGANSNQPQHF
TRBJ2-5 | - | TRBV28 | - | TGTGCCAGCAGTATCGTCAAAAAGGGGGTAGGAGAGACCCAGTACTTC | CASSIVKKGVGETQYF
TRBJ2-2 | TRBD1 | TRBV7-2 | - | TGTGCCAGCAGCCTGCGACCGGCTTACAGGGGGCGGAACACCGGGGAGCTGTTTTTT | CASSLRPAYRGRNTGELFF
TRBJ2-3 | - | TRBV7-3 | - | TGTGCCAGCAGCATCCGCCCGGGGGATACGCAGTATTTT | CASSIRPGDTQYF
TRBJ2-7 | TRBD1 | TRBV28 | - | TGTGCCACCACAGGGGTAGGCGAGCAGTACTTC | CATTGVGEQYF
TRBJ2-7 | - | TRBV6-6 | - | TGTGCCAGTCAACACAGGGGACTCTCCTACGAGCAGTACTTC | CASQHRGLSYEQYF
TRBJ1-4 | - | TRBV5-1 | - | TGCGCCAGCAGCTTGGGGACTCTTCTTAATGAAAAACTGTTTTTT | CASSLGTLLNEKLFF
TRBJ2-1 | TRBD2 | TRBV5-1 | - | TGCGCCAGCAGCAAAGAAGCGGGAGGGGCCTACAATGAGCAGTTCTTC | CASSKEAGGAYNEQFF
TRBJ2-7 | TRBD2 | TRBV5-1 | - | TGCGCCAGCAGCCCCGGGACTAGCGATCCCTACGAGCAGTACTTC | CASSPGTSDPYEQYF
TRBJ2-7 | - | TRBV11-3 | - | TGTGCCAGCAGCTTAGGCGACAACGAGCAGTACTTC | CASSLGDNEQYF
TRBJ2-7 | TRBD2 | TRBV7-9 | - | TGTGCCAGCGGGAGAGCGGGAAAGTCCTACGAGCAGTACTTC | CASGRAGKSYEQYF
TRBJ2-2 | - | TRBV6-5 | - | TGTGCCACCCAAGAGGGCGGGGAGCTGTTTTTT | CATQEGGELFF
TRBJ1-5 | TRBD1 | TRBV10-3 | - | TGTGCCATCAGTGACTCGGACAGGGCCGATAATCAGCCCCAGCATTTT | CAISDSDRADNQPQHF
TRBJ2-1 | TRBD2 | TRBV19 | - | TGTGCCAGTAGTATCCTAGGACTAGCGGGAGGGGATGAGCAGTTCTTC | CASSILGLAGGDEQFF
TRBJ1-5 | TRBD1 | TRBV4-1 | - | TGCGCCAGCAGCCAAGTGATCAGGGGGAGTCAGCCCCAGCATTTT | CASSQVIRGSQPQHF
TRBJ1-4 | TRBD1 | TRBV6-5 | few | TGTGCCAGCAGTACAGGGGGAGAAAAACTGTTTTTT | CASSTGGEKLFF
TRBJ2-5 | - | TRBV5-1 | - | TGCGCCAGCAGCTTGCGGCAGGGTGGAGAGACCCAGTACTTC | CASSLRQGGETQYF
TRBJ1-5 | - | TRBV5-6 | - | TGTGCCAGCAGCTTTCCGGGGGGCAATCAGCCCCAGCATTTT | CASSFPGGNQPQHF
TRBJ2-1 | - | TRBV9 | - | TGTGCCAGCAGCGTAGGGGGGGAACATGAGCAGTTCTTC | CASSVGGEHEQFF
TRBJ1-2 | - | TRBV2 | - | TGTGCCAGCAGCACCGACACCGACTATGGCTACACCTTC | CASSTDTDYGYTF
TRBJ2-7 | - | TRBV2 | - | TGTGCCAGCAGATTCCGGGCCCGCCCTTCGGGAACCTACGAGCAGTACTTC | CASRFRARPSGTYEQYF
TRBJ2-6 | - | TRBV27 | - | TGTGCCAGCACGAGTCTGAACTCTGGGGCCAACGTCCTGACTTTC | CASTSLNSGANVLTF
TRBJ1-6 | TRBD1 | TRBV18 | - | TGTGCCAGCTCACCAAGGGGGCCAGGGGATTCACCCCTCCACTTT | CASSPRGPGDSPLHF
TRBJ1-3 | TRBD1 | TRBV5-1 | - | TGCGCCAGCAGCCAAACTTCAGGGGGCGGATTTGGAAACACCATATATTTT | CASSQTSGGGFGNTIYF
TRBJ2-2 | TRBD2 | TRBV18 | - | TGTGCCAGCTCAATACTAGCGGGATCGAACACCGGGGAGCTGTTTTTT | CASSILAGSNTGELFF
TRBJ1-2 | TRBD1 | TRBV19 | - | TGTGCCAGTGGACAGGAATATGGCTACACCTTC | CASGQEYGYTF
TRBJ1-5 | TRBD1 | TRBV25-1 | - | TGTGCCAGCAGTGAAAGGGGACAGGGTCAACAGCCCCAGCATTTT | CASSERGQGQQPQHF
TRBJ2-7 | - | TRBV4-2 | - | TGTGCCAGCAGCCAGAGCTCCTACGAGCAGTACTTC | CASSQSSYEQYF
TRBJ2-3 | - | TRBV29-1 | - | TGCAGCGTTAGTGGTCAGGGCGGCACAGATACGCAGTATTTT | CSVSGQGGTDTQYF
TRBJ2-4 | TRBD1 | TRBV12-5 | - | TGTGCTAGTGGTTTGTCGGGACAGGGCTGGTACTTC | CASGLSGQGWYF
TRBJ1-4 | - | TRBV5-4 | - | TGTGCCAGCAGCCCAACAGGGCCTGGAAATGAAAAACTGTTTTTT | CASSPTGPGNEKLFF
TRBJ1-6 | - | TRBV7-6 | once | TGTGCCAGCAGCTTAGCATCGGCATCAGGGGTAATTTCACCCCTCCACTTT | CASSLASASGVISPLHF
TRBJ2-7 | - | TRBV9 | - | TGTGCCAGCAGCGTAGGTTCGGAGGGGTCGCCCTACGAGCAGTACTTC | CASSVGSEGSPYEQYF
TRBJ2-7 | - | TRBV2 | - | TGTGCCAGCAGTGGACACTTATACGAGCAGTACTTC | CASSGHLYEQYF
TRBJ2-3 | TRBD1 | TRBV5-6 | - | TGTGCCAGCAGTACCGGGACAGGAGATACGCAGTATTTT | CASSTGTGDTQYF
TRBJ1-4 | TRBD1 | TRBV5-1 | - | TGCGCCAGCAGAGGGACAGGGGTTAGTGAAAAACTGTTTTTT | CASRGTGVSEKLFF
TRBJ2-2 | TRBD2 | TRBV4-1 | - | TGCGCCAGCAGCCAAGACTGGGGGGGTTTCACCGGGGAGCTGTTTTTT | CASSQDWGGFTGELFF
TRBJ1-2 | TRBD1 | TRBV28 | - | TGTGCCAGCAGTTACAGGGGGCGTAGTGGCTACACCTTC | CASSYRGRSGYTF